Below, 20 T cell receptor beta chains from the same sample are listed, as sequenced in a study of neurological immune-mediated disorders. As for time point: longitudinal time-point 3. TCRdb analysed the 5' RACE reads with MiXCR anew, one entry per CDR3 protein. The repertoire holds about 84,000 distinct CDR3 sequences, with approximately 4.6% as singletons. The sample taken for sequencing was PBMCs. Receptors were obtained from a woman between 55 and 75 years old with multiple sclerosis.

This clonotype has a count of ten or more. The chain recombines TRBV25-1 with TRBJ1-2, with a weak D call TRBD1 (5 bases). Per the germline V gene, CDR1 is MGHDK and CDR2 is SYGVNS. CDR3 length: 15 amino acids. Between the trimmed V and J ends, which lost 1 base and 2 bases, there was a span of 11 bases. CDR3 bases: TGTGCCAGCAGTGAATCTGGGACGGGGAACTATGGCTACACCTTC. This translates into CASSESGTGNYGYTF.

This clonotype appeared many times. The gene calls are TRBV9 and TRBJ1-1; D is unclear. This CDR3 comprises 12 residues. V was trimmed by 0 bases and J by 4 bases, leaving 4 bases between them. CDR1 and CDR2 (germline): SGDLS, YYNGEE. The CDR3 region is CASSVGFTEAFF. DNA of the CDR3: TGTGCCAGCAGCGTAGGATTCACTGAAGCTTTCTTT. The variable domain in full, completed from reference TRBV9 and TRBJ1-1, reads DSGVTQTPKHLITATGQRVTLRCSPRSGDLSVYWYQQSLDQGLQFLIQYYNGEERAKGNILERFSAQQFPDLHSELNLSSLELGDSALYFCASSVGFTEAFFGQGTRLTVV.

In its sample, this clonotype was seen many times. This chain joins TRBV7-9 and TRBJ1-4, with D possibly matching TRBD1 (6 bases). The CDR3 covers 14 residues. The V end lost 4 bases, the J end lost 8 bases, and 14 bases lay between the germline ends. Germline assignment: CDR1 SEHNR and CDR2 FQNEAQ (reference sequence). CDR3 nucleotide sequence: TGTGCCAGCAGCTCGGGGGCGTCGAAAGAAAAACTGTTTTTT. Its translation: CASSSGASKEKLFF.

This clonotype was picked up one time. The chain recombines TRBV4-3 with TRBJ2-3; 11 bases match TRBD2. Germline V gene sequence: CDR1 LGHNA, CDR2 YSLEER. The ends lost 2 bases at V and 2 bases at J; junction bases unmatched: 12. CDR3 size: 19 residues. CDR3 residues: CASSQKIAGGEGYTDTQYF. The CDR3 nucleotides are TGCGCCAGCAGCCAAAAAATAGCGGGGGGGGAAGGGTACACAGATACGCAGTATTTT.

This clonotype was recorded many times. The chain carries TRBV12-3 or TRBV12-4 and TRBJ2-1, with TRBD2 identical over 7 bases. The CDR3 has 15 residues. With V trimmed by 6 bases and J by 7 bases, 12 bases remained unmatched. The CDR3 DNA follows: TGTGCCAGCAGCAACAAATGGGCTAGCGGAAATGAGCAGTTCTTC. Translating it yields CASSNKWASGNEQFF.

This clonotype was picked up many times. The CDR3 protein is CSTYRDTPQETQYF. CDR3 DNA: TGCAGTACTTACCGGGACACACCACAAGAGACCCAGTACTTC. The V call is TRBV20-1, the J call TRBJ2-5; TRBD1 is a possible D gene (6 bases). The CDR3 sequence is 14 residues long. Trimming cost V 8 bases and J 2 bases, with 18 bases left between them. The germline CDR1 and CDR2 sequences are DFQATT and SNEGSKA (reference sequence).

This clonotype was detected ten times or more. V is TRBV6-2 or TRBV6-3 and J is TRBJ2-5; 12 bases map to TRBD2. Germline loops: CDR1 MNHEY, CDR2 SVGEGT. V lost 4 bases, J lost 5 bases, and 14 bases stayed unmatched. The CDR3 is 18 residues long. CDR3 residues: CASSSKRLAGVARETQYF. The CDR3 nucleotides read TGTGCCAGCAGTTCAAAGAGACTAGCGGGGGTGGCGCGGGAGACCCAGTACTTC.

In its sample, this clonotype was seen many times. The rearrangement joins TRBV4-1 to TRBJ1-3, with D possibly being TRBD1 (5 bases). Germline V gene sequence: CDR1 MGHRA, CDR2 YSYEKL. V was clipped by 4 bases and J by 0 bases, with 22 bases between them. CDR3 size: 19 residues. CDR3 residues: CASSRDPGGELSSGNTIYF. DNA of the CDR3: TGCGCCAGCAGCCGAGACCCTGGGGGAGAGCTCAGCTCTGGAAACACCATATATTTT.

This clonotype was counted at least ten times. The chain links TRBV18 to TRBJ2-5; a weak D match, TRBD2 (5 bases). V was clipped by 3 bases and J by 3 bases, with 11 bases between them. The CDR3 length is 14 residues. The germline V gene has CDR1 KGHSH and CDR2 LQKENI. In nucleotides, the CDR3 is TGTGCCAGCTCACCTAGAACGGGAAAAGAGACCCAGTACTTC. Protein: CASSPRTGKETQYF.

This clonotype was detected many times. This chain connects TRBV28 to TRBJ1-1; D is undetermined. There are 14 residues in the CDR3. The ends were cut back, 4 bases at V and 0 bases at J, with 9 bases in the middle. Germline CDR1 MDHEN, CDR2 SYDVKM. The CDR3 loop reads CASSSIGLNTEAFF. The CDR3 nucleotides are TGTGCCAGCAGTTCCATCGGGCTGAACACTGAAGCTTTCTTT. Full variable domain (remainder filled in from reference TRBV28 and TRBJ1-1): DVKVTQSSRYLVKRTGEKVFLECVQDMDHENMFWYRQDPGLGLRLIYFSYDVKMKEKGDIPEGYSVSREKKERFSLILESASTNQTSMYLCASSSIGLNTEAFFGQGTRLTVV.

This clonotype was seen ten or more times. V and J are TRBV20-1 and TRBJ2-5; D remains unclear. Trimming removed 3 bases at V and 0 bases at J, with 14 bases between. The CDR3 is 15 amino acids. Germline V CDR1 and CDR2: DFQATT, SNEGSKA (reference sequence). The CDR3 bases are TGCAGTGCTAGGACGGGTCTTCCGTACCAAGAGACCCAGTACTTC. Translation gives CSARTGLPYQETQYF.

This clonotype has just a few counts. The chain uses TRBV18 and TRBJ1-5; D not resolved. Deletions cut 3 bases from V and 0 bases from J, with 15 bases between. The CDR3 has 17 amino acids. Germline lookup yields CDR1 KGHSH and CDR2 LQKENI. CDR3 coding DNA: TGTGCCAGCTCACCTATTGGCAGTGATAATAGCAATCAGCCCCAGCATTTT. Translating it yields CASSPIGSDNSNQPQHF.

This clonotype was detected ten times or more. The chain joins TRBV5-6 to TRBJ2-5; 7 bases map to TRBD2. With 3 bases clipped from V and 3 bases from J, the junction kept 2 bases outside the gene matches. Germline V gene sequence: CDR1 SGHDT, CDR2 YYEEEE. This CDR3 contains 13 residues. As DNA, the CDR3 is TGTGCCAGCAGCTGGGGAGGGAAAGAGACCCAGTACTTC. Its translation is CASSWGGKETQYF. Together with reference TRBV5-6 and TRBJ2-5, the CDR3 gives the full variable domain: DAGVTQSPTHLIKTRGQQVTLRCSPKSGHDTVSWYQQALGQGPQFIFQYYEEEERQRGNFPDRFSGHQFPNYSSELNVNALLLGDSALYLCASSWGGKETQYFGPGTRLLVL.

This clonotype showed up many times. The V gene is TRBV6-5, the J gene TRBJ2-5, with 9 bases lining up with TRBD1. Looked up from germline, CDR1 is MNHEY and CDR2 is SVGAGI. V was clipped by 5 bases and J by 5 bases; unmatched bases: 6. This CDR3 region has 14 residues. The CDR3 sequence is CASSNRGPVETQYF. CDR3 DNA: TGTGCCAGCAGTAACAGGGGGCCGGTGGAGACCCAGTACTTC.

This clonotype occurred many times. The chain joins TRBV7-7 to TRBJ1-1; unclear D gene. This CDR3 is 13 amino acids long. The ends were cut back, 6 bases at V and 6 bases at J, with 14 bases in the middle. From germline, CDR1 is SSHAT and CDR2 FNYEAQ (reference sequence). The CDR3: CASSIGPGAEAFF. The CDR3 DNA sequence: TGTGCCAGCAGTATCGGGCCCGGCGCTGAAGCTTTCTTT.

This clonotype showed up many times. The chain combines TRBV28 with TRBJ1-2; the D is unclear. V shed 8 bases and J shed 5 bases, with 15 bases lying between them. The CDR3 sequence is 13 residues long. CDR1 is MDHEN, CDR2 SYDVKM, per germline. DNA of the CDR3: TGTGCCAGCGGTAATACGGAAGTATATGGCTACACCTTC. It translates to CASGNTEVYGYTF.

This clonotype appeared many times. V usage is TRBV5-1 and J usage is TRBJ2-1; 8 nucleotides line up with TRBD2. The germline V gene has CDR1 SGHRS and CDR2 YFSETQ. The CDR3 runs to 15 residues. V trimming: 4 bases; J trimming: 6 bases; junction bases outside the gene matches: 9. The CDR3 DNA sequence: TGCGCCAGCAGCCCCTTAGCGGGGTATTCCAATGAGCAGTTCTTC. Amino acid sequence: CASSPLAGYSNEQFF.

This clonotype has at least ten counts. The chain joins TRBV25-1 to TRBJ2-5, with a possible D match to TRBD1 (6 bases). Trimming took off 1 base at V and 3 bases at J, with 9 bases between the two ends. CDR1 is MGHDK, CDR2 SYGVNS, per germline. This CDR3 region has 14 residues. Here the CDR3 reads CASSELRTEETQYF. The CDR3 bases are TGTGCCAGCAGTGAATTGCGGACAGAAGAGACCCAGTACTTC.

In this sample, this clonotype turned up many times. V usage is TRBV5-1 and J usage is TRBJ2-1; TRBD2 might be the D (6 bases). This CDR3 contains 14 residues. Germline CDR1 is SGHRS and CDR2 is YFSETQ. V dropped 6 bases and J dropped 6 bases, with 16 bases sitting between them. The CDR3: CASTQLGGANEQFF. In nucleotides, the CDR3 is TGCGCCAGCACTCAATTGGGGGGAGCCAATGAGCAGTTCTTC.

This clonotype was counted many times. The chain combines TRBV5-1 with TRBJ2-7; 8 bases align to TRBD1. V dropped 0 bases and J dropped 3; count of bases not matched to a gene: 5. Per the germline V gene, CDR1 is SGHRS and CDR2 is YFSETQ. The CDR3 sequence is 15 residues long. The CDR3 DNA follows: TGCGCCAGCAGCTTGGTCCAGGGGGCAAGCTACGAGCAGTACTTC. It is translated as CASSLVQGASYEQYF.